This T cell receptor (beta chain) is drawn from a study of blood T cell repertoires in COVID-19. In the original analysis: Estimates of nucleated cell counts were drawn from the amplification of reference gene primers. Data came from immunoSEQ multiplex PCR; TCRdb stores just in-frame clones and leaves some out. D and trimming were read from the DNA, whereas the V and J calls and clone size are those reported in that table. This table holds 200,000 to 250,000 clones, 70% to 85% found once. Adults between about 18 and 95 years of age took part from 24 US areas. All recovered Cohort 3 donors got two negative PCRs, got clearance, or saw symptom resolution. Germline loops: CDR1 SGDLS, CDR2 YYNGEE. This CDR3 contains 15 residues. Deletions cut 3 bases from V and 7 bases from J, with 20 bases between.

The chain couples TRBV9 to TRBJ2-7; the D gene is possibly TRBD2 (6 bases). This sequence was found in a man aged 55 to 70 who had recovered from COVID-19. The sequenced sample consisted of PBMCs or T cells enriched from blood (not recorded which). The CDR3 coding sequence is TGTGCCAGCAGCGCCAACCGGAGGGGATGGGGGGAGCAGTACTTC. Residues: CASSANRRGWGEQYF.